A single sample gave rise to the 26 T cell receptor beta chains below, sequenced in a study of T cell changes during pregnancy in multiple sclerosis. Profiled with immunoSEQ multiplex PCR; TCRdb holds only in-frame clones, not every one. The data hold tens of thousands of clones, with approximately 93% observed a single time. Sample: peripheral blood, taken after pregnancy. These receptor sequences come from a female donor with multiple sclerosis, enrolled in a pregnancy study.

This clone has just one count. The chain combines TRBV4-1 with TRBJ1-2; D perhaps matches TRBD1 (5 bases). Trimming took 1 base from V and 6 from J, leaving 15 bases between them. The CDR3 is made up of 15 amino acids. Germline CDR1 MGHRA, CDR2 YSYEKL. The CDR3 coding sequence is TGCGCCAGCAGCCAAGTTTTCAGGGCGGGAGATGGCTACACCTTC. Amino acid sequence: CASSQVFRAGDGYTF.

This rearrangement joins TRBV27 to TRBJ2-1; 7 bases align to TRBD1. Trimming at V came to 3 bases and at J to 2 bases, leaving 4 bases not matched to a gene. Germline loops: CDR1 MNHEY, CDR2 SMNVEV (reference sequence). This CDR3 contains 15 residues. The CDR3 loop is CASSFLTGPYNEQFF. The DNA for the CDR3 is TGTGCCAGCAGTTTTCTGACAGGGCCCTACAATGAGCAGTTCTTC.

The chain combines TRBV6-6 with TRBJ1-2, with D hard to call. Trimming took off 5 bases at V and 7 bases at J, with 8 bases between the two ends. CDR3 length equals 11 residues. Germline-derived CDR1 and CDR2 are MNHNY and SVGAGI (reference sequence). CDR3 in amino acids: CASSPQAGYTF. The CDR3 nucleotides read TGTGCCAGCAGTCCCCAGGCTGGCTACACCTTC.

This chain's CDR3 is CSHRGGGPTAGELFF. The CDR3 nucleotides read TGCAGCCACAGAGGGGGAGGGCCTACAGCCGGGGAGCTGTTTTTT. The chain has TRBV29-1 and TRBJ2-2, with a possible D match to TRBD2 (7 bases). CDR3 length: 15 residues. The germline gives CDR1 SQVTM, CDR2 ANQGSEA. V lost 8 bases and J 6 bases, leaving 22 bases between the germline ends.

The genes are TRBV28 and TRBJ2-7; the match to TRBD2 covers 9 bases. The germline V gene has CDR1 MDHEN and CDR2 SYDVKM. The CDR3 runs 15 residues. V shed 6 bases and J 1 base; nucleotides not matched to a gene: 7. CDR3 amino acids: CASRRREGYSYEQYF. The CDR3 bases are TGTGCCAGCAGAAGGCGGGAGGGTTATTCCTACGAGCAGTACTTC.

The chain joins TRBV4-2 to TRBJ2-4; possible D gene TRBD1, 5 bases. Trimming stripped 4 bases from V and 6 bases from J, with 19 bases between. Germline lookup yields CDR1 LGHNA and CDR2 YNFKEQ. This CDR3 is 16 amino acids long. This CDR3 reads CASSPRGLDLGNIQYF. In nucleotides, the CDR3 is TGTGCCAGCAGCCCTAGGGGCCTAGATCTGGGAAACATTCAGTACTTC.

This chain joins TRBV5-6 and TRBJ1-1, with 7 bases identical to TRBD1. The J segment lost 5 bases and the V segment lost 2 bases, leaving 3 bases of the junction unmatched. CDR1 SGHDT and CDR2 YYEEEE come from the germline V gene. This CDR3 region has 13 residues. The CDR3 reads CASSFTGETEAFF. In DNA, the CDR3 is TGTGCCAGCAGCTTTACAGGGGAAACTGAAGCTTTCTTT.

The CDR3 sequence: CASSVGGVGAKNIQYF. The CDR3 region has the DNA TGTGCCAGTAGTGTAGGGGGGGTGGGGGCCAAAAACATTCAGTACTTC. This chain connects TRBV19 to TRBJ2-4; tentative D call: TRBD2 (7 bases). Germline assignment: CDR1 LNHDA and CDR2 SQIVND (reference sequence). V gave up 5 bases and J gave up 1 base, with 15 bases separating them. The CDR3 loop spans 16 amino acids.

This clone came up once. The V call is TRBV30, the J call TRBJ2-2; 12 bases agree with TRBD2. The CDR3 covers 16 residues. Germline V gene data show CDR1 as GTSNPN and CDR2 as SVGIG (reference sequence). V was clipped by 1 base and J by 4 bases; unmatched bases: 4. CDR3 DNA: TGTGCCTGGAGTGGACTAGCGGGAGCGGGCACCGGGGAGCTGTTTTTT. The encoded protein is CAWSGLAGAGTGELFF.

The rearrangement joins TRBV29-1 to TRBJ2-7, with 7 positions matching TRBD2. The germline gives CDR1 SQVTM, CDR2 ANQGSEA. The CDR3 runs to 12 residues. Trimming took 7 bases from V and 7 from J; bases not matched to a gene: 10. As DNA, the CDR3 is TGCAGCGCACTAACGGGAGCGGGGGAGCAGTACTTC. Its protein is CSALTGAGEQYF.

This clone has just one count. The rearrangement links TRBV27 to TRBJ1-1; D possibly corresponds to TRBD1 (6 bases). V was clipped by 3 bases and J by 1 base, with 12 bases between them. Germline V gene data show CDR1 as MNHEY and CDR2 as SMNVEV (reference sequence). The CDR3 runs 15 residues. The CDR3 loop reads CASSFRVTGNTEAFF. The CDR3 coding sequence is TGTGCCAGCAGTTTCCGAGTGACAGGGAACACTGAAGCTTTCTTT.

The gene calls are TRBV6-5 and TRBJ1-1; no reliable D call. V lost 0 bases and J lost 6, with 11 bases in between. The CDR3 is 14 amino acids. Per germline, CDR1 MNHEY and CDR2 SVGAGI. In DNA, the CDR3 is TGTGCCAGCAGTTACTCTGGGGAGGCGGCTGAAGCTTTCTTT. It yields the protein CASSYSGEAAEAFF.

V and J are TRBV7-9 and TRBJ2-7; 8 bases are a match to TRBD1. Germline assignment: CDR1 SEHNR and CDR2 FQNEAQ (reference sequence). The CDR3 runs to 13 residues. V shed 5 bases and J 6 bases; nucleotides not matched to a gene: 6. The CDR3 reads CASSPGQGGEQYF. CDR3 in DNA: TGTGCCAGCAGCCCCGGACAGGGCGGCGAGCAGTACTTC.

J is TRBJ1-1 and V is TRBV13; 9 positions agree with TRBD1. V lost 2 bases to trimming and J lost 7 bases; unmatched junction nucleotides: 14. The CDR3 covers 17 residues. The V gene's germline CDR1 is PRHDT and CDR2 FYEKMQ (reference sequence). In DNA, the CDR3 is TGTGCCAGCAGCTTACACCATCCGGGGACAGGGCCTTATGAAGCTTTCTTT. It specifies CASSLHHPGTGPYEAFF.

The rearrangement uses TRBV5-8 and TRBJ2-3, with D uncertain. Germline V gene lookup returns CDR1 SGHTS and CDR2 YDEGEE. V lost 3 bases, J lost 3 bases, and 5 bases lay in between. This CDR3 is 12 amino acids long. The CDR3 is CASSSLTDTQYF. The CDR3 region has the DNA TGTGCCAGCAGCTCGTTAACAGATACGCAGTATTTT.

This chain joins TRBV5-5 and TRBJ2-7; TRBD1 aligns across 7 bases. V gave up 6 bases and J gave up 0 bases; unmatched junction bases: 0. In germline, CDR1 is SGHKS, CDR2 YYEKEE (reference sequence). CDR3 size: 12 residues. CDR3 nucleotides: TGTGCCAGCAACAGGGGCTCCTACGAGCAGTACTTC. Encoded protein: CASNRGSYEQYF.

The rearrangement uses TRBV6-5 and TRBJ2-5; TRBD1 aligns across 8 bases. V was pared by 2 bases and J by 5 bases, with 7 bases of the junction left unmatched. Per the germline V gene, CDR1 is MNHEY and CDR2 is SVGAGI. This CDR3 contains 15 residues. CDR3 bases: TGTGCCAGCAGTTACCGGGGACAGGCCAGGGAGACCCAGTACTTC. Translation gives CASSYRGQARETQYF.

The chain couples TRBV14 to TRBJ2-7; the D is unclear. The CDR3 has 13 residues. Germline CDR1 is SGHDN and CDR2 is FVKESK. The germline V and J ends were trimmed by 3 bases and 2 bases, with 8 bases remaining between them. This CDR3 is CASSQGWTYEQYF. The CDR3, as DNA: TGTGCCAGCAGCCAGGGCTGGACCTACGAGCAGTACTTC. The whole variable domain, remainder taken from reference TRBV14 and TRBJ2-7, is EAGVTQFPSHSVIEKGQTVTLRCDPISGHDNLYWYRRVMGKEIKFLLHFVKESKQDESGMPNNRFLAERTGGTYSTLKVQPAELEDSGVYFCASSQGWTYEQYFGPGTRLTVT.

The V call is TRBV19, the J call TRBJ1-6; D is uncertain. The V end lost 7 bases, the J end lost 11 bases, and 12 bases lay between the germline ends. The CDR3 has 12 residues. Looked up from germline, CDR1 is LNHDA and CDR2 is SQIVND (reference sequence). The CDR3 region has the DNA TGTGCCAGTACCGCATCAGGTGCACCCCTCCACTTT. As protein: CASTASGAPLHF.

V and J are TRBV6-5 and TRBJ2-3; 9 bases are shared with TRBD2. The V and J ends lost 2 bases and 6 bases, in that order; junction bases with no gene match: 6. Germline V gene data show CDR1 as MNHEY and CDR2 as SVGAGI. The CDR3 has 15 amino acids. The CDR3: CASSYRREGIDTQYF. The CDR3 region has the DNA TGTGCCAGCAGTTACAGGCGGGAGGGTATCGATACGCAGTATTTT.

The rearrangement joins TRBV19 to TRBJ2-3; 12 bases line up with TRBD2. The CDR3 extends over 15 amino acids. The V gene's germline CDR1 is LNHDA and CDR2 SQIVND (reference sequence). The V and J ends lost 8 bases and 4 bases, in that order; junction bases with no gene match: 7. The CDR3 DNA reads as TGTGCCAGTGCCCCGACTAGCGGGAGCCCAGATACGCAGTATTTT. Its protein is CASAPTSGSPDTQYF.

The chain recombines TRBV9 with TRBJ1-1; TRBD1 might be the D (5 bases). V lost 3 bases and J 1 base, leaving 7 bases between the germline ends. The CDR3 is made up of 13 amino acids. Germline CDR1 and CDR2: SGDLS and YYNGEE. The CDR3 is CASSGQPNTEAFF. The CDR3 nucleotides read TGTGCCAGCAGCGGACAGCCGAACACTGAAGCTTTCTTT.

This chain joins TRBV9 and TRBJ2-1; TRBD2 matches 7 bases. V was clipped by 1 base and J by 6 bases; unmatched bases: 4. Germline V gene lookup returns CDR1 SGDLS and CDR2 YYNGEE. This CDR3 is built from 14 residues. CDR3 sequence: CASSVSGTANEQFF. CDR3 nucleotide sequence: TGTGCCAGCAGCGTAAGCGGGACCGCCAATGAGCAGTTCTTC.

V usage is TRBV10-3 and J usage is TRBJ1-3; D is unresolved. Per the germline V gene, CDR1 is ENHRY and CDR2 is SYGVKD. The CDR3 has 12 amino acids. Between the trimmed V and J ends, which lost 4 bases and 4 bases, there was a span of 5 bases. The CDR3 DNA follows: TGTGCCATCAGTGGCCAGGGAAACACCATATATTTT. This translates into CAISGQGNTIYF.

The chain links TRBV4-2 to TRBJ2-3; 12 positions match TRBD2. Germline V gene lookup returns CDR1 LGHNA and CDR2 YNFKEQ. V lost 3 bases to trimming and J lost 2 bases; unmatched junction nucleotides: 3. CDR3 size: 16 residues. CDR3 loop: CASSQTSGSATDTQYF. The CDR3 DNA is TGTGCCAGCAGCCAGACTAGCGGGAGCGCCACAGATACGCAGTATTTT.

J is TRBJ2-7 and V is TRBV11-2; 7 nucleotides agree with TRBD2. The CDR3 has 14 amino acids. CDR1 SGHAT and CDR2 FQNNGV come from the germline V gene. V was clipped by 6 bases and J by 3 bases; unmatched bases: 8. This CDR3 reads CASSLGLENYEQYF. CDR3 coding DNA: TGTGCCAGCAGTCTCGGACTAGAGAACTACGAGCAGTACTTC.